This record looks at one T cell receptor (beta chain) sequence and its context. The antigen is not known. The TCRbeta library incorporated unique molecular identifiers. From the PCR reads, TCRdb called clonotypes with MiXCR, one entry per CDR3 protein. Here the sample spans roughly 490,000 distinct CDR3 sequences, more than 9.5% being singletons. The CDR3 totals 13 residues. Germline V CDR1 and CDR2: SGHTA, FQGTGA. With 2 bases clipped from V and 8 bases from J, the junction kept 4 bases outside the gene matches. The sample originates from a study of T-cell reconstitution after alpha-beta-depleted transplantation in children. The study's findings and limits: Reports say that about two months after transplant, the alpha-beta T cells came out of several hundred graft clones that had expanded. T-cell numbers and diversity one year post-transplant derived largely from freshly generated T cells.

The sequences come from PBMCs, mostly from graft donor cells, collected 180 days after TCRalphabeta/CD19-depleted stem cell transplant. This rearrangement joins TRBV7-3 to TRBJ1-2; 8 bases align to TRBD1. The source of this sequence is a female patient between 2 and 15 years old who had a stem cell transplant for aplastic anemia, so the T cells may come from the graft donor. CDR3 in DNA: TGTGCCAGCAGCTTACGACAGGGGAACGGCTACACCTTC. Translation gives CASSLRQGNGYTF.